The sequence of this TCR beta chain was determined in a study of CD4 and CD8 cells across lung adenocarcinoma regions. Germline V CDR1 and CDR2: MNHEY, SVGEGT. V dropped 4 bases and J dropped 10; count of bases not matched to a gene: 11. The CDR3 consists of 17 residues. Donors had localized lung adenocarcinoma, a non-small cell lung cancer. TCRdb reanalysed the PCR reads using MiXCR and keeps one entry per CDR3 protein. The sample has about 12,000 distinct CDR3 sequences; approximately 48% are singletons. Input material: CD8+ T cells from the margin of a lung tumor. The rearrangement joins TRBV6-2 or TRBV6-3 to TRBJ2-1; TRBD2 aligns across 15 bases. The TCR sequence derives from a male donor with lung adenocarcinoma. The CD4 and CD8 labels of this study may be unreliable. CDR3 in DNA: TGTGCCAGCAGTTCACCCGGGACTAGCGGGAGGTACGGGGAGCAGTTCTTC. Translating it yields CASSSPGTSGRYGEQFF.